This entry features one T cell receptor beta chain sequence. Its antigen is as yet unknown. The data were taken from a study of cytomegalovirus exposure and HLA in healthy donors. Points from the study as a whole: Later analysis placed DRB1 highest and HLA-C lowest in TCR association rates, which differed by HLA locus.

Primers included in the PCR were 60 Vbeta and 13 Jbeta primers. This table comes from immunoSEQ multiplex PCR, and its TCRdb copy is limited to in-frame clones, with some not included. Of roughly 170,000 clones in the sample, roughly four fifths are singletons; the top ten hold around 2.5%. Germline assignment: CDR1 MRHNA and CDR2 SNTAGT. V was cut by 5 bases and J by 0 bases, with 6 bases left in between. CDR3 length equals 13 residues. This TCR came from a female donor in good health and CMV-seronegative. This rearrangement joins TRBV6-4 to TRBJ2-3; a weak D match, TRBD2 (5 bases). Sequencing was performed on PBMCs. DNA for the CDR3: TGTGCCAGCAGTTGGACTAGCACAGATACGCAGTATTTT. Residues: CASSWTSTDTQYF.